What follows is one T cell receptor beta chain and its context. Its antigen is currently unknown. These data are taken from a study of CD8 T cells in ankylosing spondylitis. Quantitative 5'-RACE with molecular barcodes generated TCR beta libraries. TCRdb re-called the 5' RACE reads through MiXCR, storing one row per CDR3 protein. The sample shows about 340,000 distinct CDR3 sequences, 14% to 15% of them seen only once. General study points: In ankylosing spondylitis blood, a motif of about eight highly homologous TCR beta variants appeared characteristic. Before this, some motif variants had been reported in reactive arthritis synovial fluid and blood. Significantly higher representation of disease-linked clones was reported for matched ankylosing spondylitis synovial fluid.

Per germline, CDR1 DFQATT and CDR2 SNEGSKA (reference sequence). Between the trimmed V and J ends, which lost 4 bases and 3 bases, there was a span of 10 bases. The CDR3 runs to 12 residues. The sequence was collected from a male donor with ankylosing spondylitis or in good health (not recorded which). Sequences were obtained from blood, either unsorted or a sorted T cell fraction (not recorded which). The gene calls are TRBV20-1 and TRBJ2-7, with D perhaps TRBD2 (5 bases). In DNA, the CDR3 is TGCAGTGCTATGGGAGAAATCTACGAGCAGTACTTC. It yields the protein CSAMGEIYEQYF.